A single sample gave rise to the 20 T cell receptor beta chains below, sequenced in a study of blood T cell repertoires in COVID-19. Sequencing was performed with immunoSEQ multiplex PCR; in TCRdb, only in-frame clones are kept and a portion is missing. The sample includes around 160,000 clones, 80% to 90% seen only once; the top ten take roughly 8%. The sample consisted of peripheral blood. Receptor source: a human donor with acute or convalescent COVID-19. The donor label of this sample is uncertain.

The rearrangement joins TRBV9 to TRBJ1-2; a possible D gene is TRBD1 (5 bases). V shed 2 bases and J shed 2 bases, with 10 bases lying between them. Germline lookup yields CDR1 SGDLS and CDR2 YYNGEE. The length of the CDR3 is 14 residues. CDR3 nucleotides: TGTGCCAGCAGCGTCGACAGCCCCAACTATGGCTACACCTTC. Its translation: CASSVDSPNYGYTF.

This rearrangement joins TRBV9 to TRBJ2-6; D not resolved. The CDR3 is 16 amino acids. Germline-derived CDR1 and CDR2 are SGDLS and YYNGEE. Trimming removed 0 bases at V and 2 bases at J, with 9 bases between. CDR3 DNA sequence: TGTGCCAGCAGCGTAGATCCCAGGACTGGGGCCAACGTCCTGACTTTC. The encoded protein is CASSVDPRTGANVLTF.

The chain is built from TRBV27 and TRBJ1-1; 9 bases are a match to TRBD1. The junction had 5 bases not matched to a gene; V was cut back by 2 bases and J by 1 base. This CDR3 spans 16 amino acids. Germline values: CDR1 MNHEY, CDR2 SMNVEV (reference sequence). The CDR3 nucleotides read TGTGCCAGCAGTTTAGGACAGGGGATAACGAACACTGAAGCTTTCTTT. Protein: CASSLGQGITNTEAFF.

V and J are TRBV7-6 and TRBJ2-1; TRBD2 matches at 8 bases. Germline CDR1 SGHVS, CDR2 FNYEAQ. CDR3 length: 15 amino acids. The V and J ends lost 1 base and 2 bases, in that order; junction bases with no gene match: 1. CDR3 sequence: CASSLVGGAYNEQFF. The CDR3 nucleotides are TGTGCCAGCAGCTTAGTCGGGGGGGCCTACAATGAGCAGTTCTTC.

This chain joins TRBV6-6 and TRBJ2-3; no reliable D call. Trimming cost V 5 bases and J 0 bases, with 9 bases left between them. This CDR3 spans 14 amino acids. Germline values: CDR1 MNHNY, CDR2 SVGAGI (reference sequence). For the CDR3, the DNA is TGTGCCAGCAGTGCAGGTACTAGCACAGATACGCAGTATTTT. Amino acid sequence: CASSAGTSTDTQYF.

The CDR3 loop reads CASGQGVEQYV. The CDR3 DNA reads TGTGCTAGTGGACAGGGCGTCGAGCAGTACGTC. J is TRBJ2-7 and V is TRBV12-5; tentative D call: TRBD1 (6 bases). Trimming left V 6 bases short and J 6 bases short, with 9 bases between. The germline V gene has CDR1 LGHNT and CDR2 FRNRAP. The CDR3 covers 11 residues.

The CDR3 is CASSPGTSGGSGANVLTF. CDR3 coding DNA: TGTGCCAGCAGCCCCGGGACTAGCGGGGGCTCTGGGGCCAACGTCCTGACTTTC. This rearrangement joins TRBV5-4 to TRBJ2-6; 14 bases match TRBD2. J lost 0 bases, V lost 4 bases, and 3 bases had no gene match. CDR1 and CDR2 from the germline V gene are SGHNT and YYREEE (reference sequence). The CDR3 is made up of 18 amino acids.

This chain uses TRBV11-2 with TRBJ1-1, with a weak D call TRBD1 (6 bases). The germline V gene has CDR1 SGHAT and CDR2 FQNNGV. The CDR3 sequence is 16 residues long. Trimming pared 0 bases from V and 3 bases from J, leaving 14 bases between. CDR3 residues: CASSLDQVAGDTEAFF. The DNA of the CDR3 is TGTGCCAGCAGCTTAGATCAGGTGGCAGGGGACACTGAAGCTTTCTTT. Drawing the rest from reference TRBV11-2 and TRBJ1-1, the complete variable domain is EAGVAQSPRYKIIEKRQSVAFWCNPISGHATLYWYQQILGQGPKLLIQFQNNGVVDDSQLPKDRFSAERLKGVDSTLKIQPAKLEDSAVYLCASSLDQVAGDTEAFFGQGTRLTVV.

V gene TRBV5-1 combines with J gene TRBJ2-4; a possible D gene is TRBD2 (5 bases). Germline CDR1 SGHRS, CDR2 YFSETQ. The V and J ends lost 5 bases and 1 base respectively, with 16 bases between them. The CDR3 totals 16 residues. The CDR3 sequence: CASSLDFSMAKNIQYF. The CDR3 coding sequence is TGCGCCAGCAGTCTGGACTTTTCTATGGCCAAAAACATTCAGTACTTC.

The V and J genes are TRBV27 and TRBJ2-1, with a weak D call TRBD2 (6 bases). CDR1 and CDR2 (germline): MNHEY, SMNVEV (reference sequence). V lost 4 bases to trimming and J lost 7 bases, with 11 bases between them. The CDR3 length is 13 residues. The CDR3 region has the DNA TGTGCCAGCAGTTCCGGAGGGTGGAATGAGCAGTTCTTC. Its protein is CASSSGGWNEQFF.

The CDR3 protein is CASARRTGGAVQPQHF. DNA of the CDR3: TGTGCCAGCGCCCGGCGGACAGGAGGGGCGGTCCAGCCCCAGCATTTT. The chain is built from TRBV2 and TRBJ1-5; 7 nucleotides match TRBD1. Per germline, CDR1 SNHLY and CDR2 FYNNEI. The CDR3 is 16 residues long. Unmatched junction bases numbered 17, after V lost 8 bases and J lost 7 bases.

The chain couples TRBV27 to TRBJ1-5; TRBD1 might be the D (5 bases). Germline V gene sequence: CDR1 MNHEY, CDR2 SMNVEV (reference sequence). The length of the CDR3 is 13 residues. Deletions cut 6 bases from V and 6 bases from J, with 12 bases between. CDR3: CASSRRTFQPQHF. For the CDR3, the DNA is TGTGCCAGCAGCCGAAGGACATTTCAGCCCCAGCATTTT.

The chain recombines TRBV6-2 or TRBV6-3 with TRBJ2-7; D not certain. CDR3 length: 13 amino acids. The V gene's germline CDR1 is MNHEY and CDR2 SVGEGT. Trimming pared 0 bases from V and 1 base from J, leaving 4 bases between. The CDR3, as DNA: TGTGCCAGCAGTTACTCGAGATCCTACGAGCAGTACTTC. Protein product: CASSYSRSYEQYF.

There are a few counts of this clone. In the same sample, other DNA sequences code for this CDR3. The V gene is TRBV10-3, the J gene TRBJ1-1, with D unresolved. CDR3 length equals 15 residues. Germline V CDR1 and CDR2: ENHRY, SYGVKD. Trimming removed 0 bases from V and 0 bases from J, with 8 bases in between. CDR3 region: CAISESIDMNTEAFF. The CDR3 nucleotides read TGTGCCATCAGTGAGTCTATAGATATGAACACTGAAGCTTTCTTT.

V and J are TRBV5-6 and TRBJ2-7, with 10 bases matching TRBD1. Trimming removed 9 bases from V and 6 bases from J; junction bases left unmatched: 15. The CDR3 spans 15 residues. The germline V gene encodes CDR1 SGHDT and CDR2 YYEEEE. CDR3 coding DNA: TGTGCCACTACCATCCAGGGACAGGGGTCGGTCGAGCAGTACTTC. This gives the protein CATTIQGQGSVEQYF.

The chain is built from TRBV27 and TRBJ2-3; tentatively, D is TRBD2 (6 bases). This CDR3 spans 16 amino acids. The germline CDR1 and CDR2 sequences are MNHEY and SMNVEV (reference sequence). V was cut by 5 bases and J by 5 bases, with 20 bases left in between. CDR3 amino acids: CASSPRVADILDTQYF. CDR3 bases: TGTGCCAGCAGTCCCCGAGTAGCGGATATATTAGATACGCAGTATTTT.

The gene calls are TRBV5-6 and TRBJ1-1; D is unresolved. Germline V gives CDR1 SGHDT, CDR2 YYEEEE. V was shortened by 4 bases and J by 0 bases, with 10 bases between the two germline ends. CDR3 size: 14 residues. The CDR3: CASSPGWVNTEAFF. The CDR3 nucleotides are TGTGCCAGCAGCCCCGGGTGGGTGAACACTGAAGCTTTCTTT.

This clone was seen a few times. V usage is TRBV5-4 and J usage is TRBJ1-1; 10 bases are shared with TRBD1. J lost 1 base, V lost 4 bases, and 10 bases had no gene match. Germline assignment: CDR1 SGHNT and CDR2 YYREEE (reference sequence). The CDR3 loop spans 17 amino acids. The CDR3 region is CASSRAGGQGRNTEAFF. CDR3 nucleotide sequence: TGTGCCAGCAGCCGAGCCGGGGGACAGGGGAGGAACACTGAAGCTTTCTTT.

The V and J genes are TRBV2 and TRBJ1-5; 8 nucleotides match TRBD1. The CDR3 extends over 15 amino acids. The germline V gene encodes CDR1 SNHLY and CDR2 FYNNEI. Trimming cost V 4 bases and J 2 bases; bases outside gene matches: 4. CDR3 region: CASSVGQGGNQPQHF. CDR3 nucleotides: TGTGCCAGCAGTGTCGGACAGGGAGGCAATCAGCCCCAGCATTTT.

This clone was observed a single time. The J gene is TRBJ2-1, the V gene TRBV11-3, with 9 bases identical to TRBD1. The CDR3 is 15 residues long. The germline V gene encodes CDR1 SGHNT and CDR2 YENEEA. V shed 5 bases and J 6 bases; nucleotides not matched to a gene: 8. The CDR3 here is CASSAGGTGINEQFF. DNA for the CDR3: TGTGCCAGCAGCGCAGGCGGGACAGGGATCAATGAGCAGTTCTTC.